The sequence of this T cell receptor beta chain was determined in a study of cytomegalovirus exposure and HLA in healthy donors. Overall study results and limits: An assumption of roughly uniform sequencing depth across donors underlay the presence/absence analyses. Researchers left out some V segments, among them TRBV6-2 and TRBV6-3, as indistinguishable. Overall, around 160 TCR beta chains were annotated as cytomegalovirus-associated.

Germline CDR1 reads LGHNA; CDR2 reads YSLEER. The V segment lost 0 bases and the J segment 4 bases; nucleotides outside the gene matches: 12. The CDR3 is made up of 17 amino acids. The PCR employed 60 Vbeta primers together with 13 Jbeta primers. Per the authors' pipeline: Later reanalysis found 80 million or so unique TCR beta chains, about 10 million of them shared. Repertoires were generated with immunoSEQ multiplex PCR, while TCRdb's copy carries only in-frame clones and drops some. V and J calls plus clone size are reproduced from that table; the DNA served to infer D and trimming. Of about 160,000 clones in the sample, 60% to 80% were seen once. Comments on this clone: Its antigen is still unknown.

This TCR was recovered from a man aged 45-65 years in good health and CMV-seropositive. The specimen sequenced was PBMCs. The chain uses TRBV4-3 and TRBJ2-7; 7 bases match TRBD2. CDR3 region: CASSQEVRPGGLYEQYF. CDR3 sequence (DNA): TGCGCCAGCAGCCAAGAAGTTCGGCCGGGGGGACTTTACGAGCAGTACTTC.